This T cell receptor (beta chain) is from a study of T cell repertoires in cytomegalovirus infection. Study-wide context: Matching HLA type, along with CMV infection, was indicated by public TCR beta signatures.

In TCRdb, the reads were re-called with MiXCR into one record per CDR3 protein. The data show some 180,000 distinct CDR3 sequences, with approximately 18% seen just once and about 25% held by the top ten. Whole-study results and caveats: Frequencies of public TCR beta families were cumulated, and this identified carriers of CMV plus the relevant HLA. Clonotypes of TCR beta that were HLA-C-restricted and CMV-specific dominated the ex vivo response.

Worth noting for this clonotype: Its antigen is not known.

Germline assignment: CDR1 DFQATT and CDR2 SNEGSKA (reference sequence). J lost 7 bases, V lost 1 base, and 8 bases had no gene match. The CDR3 is 15 residues long. The receptor was isolated from a human donor in good health (CMV status not recorded). Some clones in this sample may be carry-over from other donors' samples. The chain carries TRBV20-1 and TRBJ2-2, with 8 bases matching TRBD1. Sequenced material: CD8+ T cells from PBMCs. The CDR3 reads CSARVPGGSRGELFF. Written as DNA, the CDR3 is TGCAGTGCTAGAGTACCAGGGGGCAGTCGCGGGGAGCTGTTTTTT.